Ten or more counts support the clone carrying this T cell receptor (beta chain). The data were taken from a study of T-cell reconstitution after alpha-beta-depleted transplantation in children. The authors prepared the TCRbeta library with unique molecular identifiers. Via MiXCR, TCRdb re-called the PCR reads, giving one row per CDR3 protein. Of around 300,000 distinct CDR3 sequences listed, about 9.5% are singletons. This CDR3 comprises 14 residues. The germline gives CDR1 SGHTS, CDR2 YDEGEE. Trimming removed 1 base at V and 5 bases at J, with 13 bases between. V usage is TRBV5-8 and J usage is TRBJ2-7, with D perhaps matching TRBD2 (5 bases). The specimen comprised PBMCs, sampled before TCRalphabeta/CD19-depleted stem cell transplant. This clonotype was sampled from a boy less than two years old with acute myeloid leukemia, due to receive a stem cell transplant. The CDR3 spells CASSLFEGTNEQYF. CDR3 nucleotides: TGTGCCAGCAGCTTGTTTGAGGGTACTAACGAGCAGTACTTC.